The source of this TCR beta chain is a study of blood T cell repertoires in COVID-19. This clone was detected once. Original handling: Nucleated cell counts were estimated from reference gene primer amplification. Produced via immunoSEQ multiplex PCR; TCRdb's table is partial and in-frame only. That table is the source of V, J and clone size, and D and trimming were worked out from the DNA. The table lists fewer than 350,000 clones, roughly nine tenths of them singletons. Patients of the Seattle cohort, enrolled during active infection, were followed longitudinally. V shed 6 bases and J 4 bases; nucleotides not matched to a gene: 6. This CDR3 region has 15 residues. CDR1 is SGHAT and CDR2 is FQNNGV in the germline V gene.

The chain couples TRBV11-2 to TRBJ1-5, with 10 positions matching TRBD1. Sequenced input: peripheral blood. The origin of this receptor is a woman aged 55-69 years with COVID-19, enrolled during active disease. This CDR3 reads CASSVTGGGNQPQHF. Here the CDR3 DNA reads TGTGCCAGCAGTGTGACAGGGGGCGGGAATCAGCCCCAGCATTTT.